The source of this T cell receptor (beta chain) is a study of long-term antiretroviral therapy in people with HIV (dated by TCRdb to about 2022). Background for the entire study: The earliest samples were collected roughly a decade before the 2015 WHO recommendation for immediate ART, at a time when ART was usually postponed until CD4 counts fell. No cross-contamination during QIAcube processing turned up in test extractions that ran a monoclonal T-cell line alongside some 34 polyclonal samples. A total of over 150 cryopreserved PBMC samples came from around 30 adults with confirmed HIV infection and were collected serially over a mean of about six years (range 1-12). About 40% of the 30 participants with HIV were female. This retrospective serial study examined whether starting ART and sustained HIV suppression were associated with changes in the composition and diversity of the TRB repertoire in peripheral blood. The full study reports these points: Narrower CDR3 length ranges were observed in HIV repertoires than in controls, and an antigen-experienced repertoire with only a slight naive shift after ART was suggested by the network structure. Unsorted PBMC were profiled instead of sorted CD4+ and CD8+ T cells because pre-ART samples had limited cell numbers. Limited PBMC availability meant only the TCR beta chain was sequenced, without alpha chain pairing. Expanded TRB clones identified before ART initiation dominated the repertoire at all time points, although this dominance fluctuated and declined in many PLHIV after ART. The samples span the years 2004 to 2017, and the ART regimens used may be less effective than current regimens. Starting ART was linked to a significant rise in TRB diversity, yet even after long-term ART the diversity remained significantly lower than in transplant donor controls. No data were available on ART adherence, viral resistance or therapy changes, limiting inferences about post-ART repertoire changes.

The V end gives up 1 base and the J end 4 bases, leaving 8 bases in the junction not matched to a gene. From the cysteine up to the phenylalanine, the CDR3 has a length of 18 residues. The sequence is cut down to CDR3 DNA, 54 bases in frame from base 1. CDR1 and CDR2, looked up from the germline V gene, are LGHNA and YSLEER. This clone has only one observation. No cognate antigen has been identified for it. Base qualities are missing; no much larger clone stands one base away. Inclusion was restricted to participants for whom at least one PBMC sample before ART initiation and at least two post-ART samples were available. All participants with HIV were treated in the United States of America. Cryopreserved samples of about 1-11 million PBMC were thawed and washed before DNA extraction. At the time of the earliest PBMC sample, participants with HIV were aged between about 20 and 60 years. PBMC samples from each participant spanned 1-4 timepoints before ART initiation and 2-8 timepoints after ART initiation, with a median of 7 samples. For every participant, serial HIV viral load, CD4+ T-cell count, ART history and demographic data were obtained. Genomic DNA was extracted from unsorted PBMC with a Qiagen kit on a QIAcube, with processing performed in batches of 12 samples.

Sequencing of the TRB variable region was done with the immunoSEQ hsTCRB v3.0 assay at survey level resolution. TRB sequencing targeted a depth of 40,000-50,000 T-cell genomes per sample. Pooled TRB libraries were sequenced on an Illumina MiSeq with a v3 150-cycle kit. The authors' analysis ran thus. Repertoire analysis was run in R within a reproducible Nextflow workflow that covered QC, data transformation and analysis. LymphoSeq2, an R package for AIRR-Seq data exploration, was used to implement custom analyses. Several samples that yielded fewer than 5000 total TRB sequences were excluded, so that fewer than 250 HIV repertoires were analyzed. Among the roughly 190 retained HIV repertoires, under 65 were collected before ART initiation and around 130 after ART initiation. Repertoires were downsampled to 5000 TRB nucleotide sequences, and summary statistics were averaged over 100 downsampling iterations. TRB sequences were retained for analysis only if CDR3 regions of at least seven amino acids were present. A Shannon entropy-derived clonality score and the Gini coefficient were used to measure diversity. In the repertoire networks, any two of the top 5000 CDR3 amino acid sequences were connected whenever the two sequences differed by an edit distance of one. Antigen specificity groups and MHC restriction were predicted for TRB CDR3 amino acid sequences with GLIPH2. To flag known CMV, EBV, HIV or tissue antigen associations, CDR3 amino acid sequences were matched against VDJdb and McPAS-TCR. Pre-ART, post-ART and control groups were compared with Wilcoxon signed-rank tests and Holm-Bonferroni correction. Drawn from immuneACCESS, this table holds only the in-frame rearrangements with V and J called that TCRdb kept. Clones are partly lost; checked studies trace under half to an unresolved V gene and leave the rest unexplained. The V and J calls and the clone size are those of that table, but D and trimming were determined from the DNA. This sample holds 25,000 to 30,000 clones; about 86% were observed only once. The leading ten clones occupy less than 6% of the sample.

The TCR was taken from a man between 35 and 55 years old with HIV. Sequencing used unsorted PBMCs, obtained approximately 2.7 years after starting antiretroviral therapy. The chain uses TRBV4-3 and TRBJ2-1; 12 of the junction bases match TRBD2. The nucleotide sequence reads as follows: TGCGCCAGCAGCCAAGCATCGACTAGCGGGAGAGGGTACAATGAGCAGTTCTTC. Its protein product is CASSQASTSGRGYNEQFF.